The next 17 T cell receptor beta chains were all read from a single sample in a study of blood T cell repertoires in COVID-19 (TCRdb year 2020). The library was prepared using the immunoSEQ multiplex PCR assay. TCRdb limited this immuneACCESS table to in-frame rearrangements with V and J called. A share of clones is missing; checked studies link under half to unresolved V genes, and the rest is unexplained. Present in this sample are tens of thousands of clones, approximately 84% of which were seen just once. The top ten constitute approximately 35% of the sample. Sequenced sample: peripheral blood. These receptors came from a man between 65 and 85 years old with acute or convalescent COVID-19.

The chain links TRBV2 to TRBJ2-7; tentatively, D is TRBD1 (7 bases). The CDR3 runs 14 residues. Germline CDR1 is SNHLY and CDR2 is FYNNEI. Trimming removed 8 bases from V and 0 bases from J, with 14 bases in between. This CDR3 reads CASLGGQSSYEQYF. CDR3 DNA: TGTGCCAGCCTGGGGGGACAGAGCTCCTACGAGCAGTACTTC. Variable domain in full (rest from reference TRBV2 and TRBJ2-7): EPEVTQTPSHQVTQMGQEVILRCVPISNHLYFYWYRQILGQKVEFLVSFYNNEISEKSEIFDDQFSVERPDGSNFTLKIRSTKLEDSAMYFCASLGGQSSYEQYFGPGTRLTVT.

This chain uses TRBV9 with TRBJ2-3, with TRBD1 identical over 7 bases. The germline V gene encodes CDR1 SGDLS and CDR2 YYNGEE. Trimming cost V 4 bases and J 4 bases; bases outside gene matches: 9. The CDR3 is 15 amino acids. CDR3 bases: TGTGCCAGCAGCCACTCGGGACAGTCTTCAGATACGCAGTATTTT. It yields the protein CASSHSGQSSDTQYF.

The chain couples TRBV6-1 to TRBJ2-1; 9 bases map to TRBD2. Germline loops: CDR1 MNHNS, CDR2 SASEGT. J gave up 4 bases and V 3 bases, and 4 bases lay outside the gene matches. The CDR3 is 15 amino acids. CDR3 loop: CASSDLAGQYNEQFF. The CDR3, as DNA: TGTGCCAGCAGTGACCTAGCGGGACAATACAATGAGCAGTTCTTC.

CDR3 sequence reads: CASSLAGDEQYF. The CDR3 DNA is TGTGCCAGCAGCTTAGCGGGGGACGAGCAGTACTTC. The rearrangement uses TRBV11-2 and TRBJ2-7, with TRBD2 as a possible D gene (6 bases). The CDR3 contains 12 residues. Germline CDR1 SGHAT, CDR2 FQNNGV. Trimming removed 1 base at V and 5 bases at J, with 6 bases between.

The genes are TRBV14 and TRBJ1-1, with 9 bases that match TRBD1. V shed 3 bases and J 4 bases; nucleotides not matched to a gene: 9. The CDR3 contains 16 residues. CDR1 SGHDN and CDR2 FVKESK come from the germline V gene. The DNA for the CDR3 is TGTGCCAGCAGCCACCCGTCAGGGACAGGGCGCACTGAAGCTTTCTTT. It encodes CASSHPSGTGRTEAFF.

In DNA form, the CDR3 reads TGTGCCAGCAGATCTACAGGGGGCGCCTATGGCTACACCTTC. It codes for CASRSTGGAYGYTF. The genes are TRBV27 and TRBJ1-2; 9 positions match TRBD1. There are 14 residues in the CDR3. Trimming at V came to 6 bases and at J to 4 bases, leaving 6 bases not matched to a gene. CDR1 and CDR2 (germline): MNHEY, SMNVEV (reference sequence).

The chain employs TRBV9 and TRBJ2-1, with TRBD1 identical over 8 bases. From germline, CDR1 is SGDLS and CDR2 YYNGEE. The CDR3 has 18 amino acids. The J segment lost 0 bases and the V segment lost 4 bases, leaving 12 bases of the junction unmatched. CDR3 sequence reads: CASSLRTGRVSSYNEQFF. CDR3 sequence (DNA): TGTGCCAGCAGCCTCCGGACAGGGCGGGTCAGCTCCTACAATGAGCAGTTCTTC.

This clone was seen once. The chain has TRBV6-5 and TRBJ2-6; tentative D call: TRBD2 (5 bases). Trimming took 7 bases from V and 4 from J, leaving 14 bases between them. CDR3 length equals 15 residues. Per germline, CDR1 MNHEY and CDR2 SVGAGI. The CDR3 DNA reads as TGTGCCAGCACCTCCCCCGGGGAAGGGGCCAACGTCCTGACTTTC. Translation gives CASTSPGEGANVLTF.

This sequence joins TRBV6-5 and TRBJ1-1; 7 nucleotides align to TRBD1. After removal of 6 bases from V and 0 bases from J, the junction contained 4 bases not matched to a gene. The CDR3 runs to 14 residues. Germline V CDR1 and CDR2: MNHEY, SVGAGI. The CDR3 bases are TGTGCCAGCAGGCCGGGACAGATGAACACTGAAGCTTTCTTT. It is translated as CASRPGQMNTEAFF.

The rearrangement links TRBV6-2 or TRBV6-3 to TRBJ1-1; no clear D. The germline gives CDR1 MNHEY, CDR2 SVGEGT. The ends were cut back, 2 bases at V and 0 bases at J, with 10 bases in the middle. The CDR3 is made up of 15 amino acids. The DNA of the CDR3 is TGTGCCAGCAGTTACCCGGGTCGGTTGAACACTGAAGCTTTCTTT. This sequence encodes CASSYPGRLNTEAFF.

The gene calls are TRBV7-3 and TRBJ2-1, with 9 bases fitting TRBD2. The trim removed 1 base at V and 9 bases at J, leaving 7 bases unmatched. The germline gives CDR1 SGHTA, CDR2 FQGTGA. CDR3 size: 15 residues. DNA of the CDR3: TGTGCCAGCAGCTTAAGCAGCGGGGGGTATAGTGAGCAGTTCTTC. Translation: CASSLSSGGYSEQFF.

The V call is TRBV9, the J call TRBJ1-4, with D tentatively TRBD1 (5 bases). The CDR3 consists of 14 residues. CDR1 SGDLS and CDR2 YYNGEE come from the germline V gene. V shed 3 bases and J shed 4 bases, with 10 bases lying between them. CDR3 sequence: CASSADRSNEKLFF. The CDR3 DNA sequence: TGTGCCAGCAGCGCCGACAGAAGTAATGAAAAACTGTTTTTT.

The chain joins TRBV3-1 (or the pseudogene TRBV3-2) to TRBJ1-1; maybe TRBD1 (5 bases). CDR3 length equals 14 residues. With 0 bases removed from V and 8 bases from J, the gap between germline ends came to 13 bases. Germline V gene lookup returns CDR1 LGHDT and CDR2 YNNKEL (reference sequence). The CDR3 DNA follows: TGTGCCAGCAGCCAAGATCTCAGGGCAGGGGAAGCTTTCTTT. Its protein is CASSQDLRAGEAFF.

This clone was counted once. The chain joins TRBV5-1 to TRBJ2-1; D gene uncertain. Germline loops: CDR1 SGHRS, CDR2 YFSETQ. This CDR3 comprises 15 residues. The V end lost 0 bases, the J end lost 3 bases, and 10 bases lay between the germline ends. CDR3 region: CASSLGLQFYNEQFF. The CDR3 nucleotides read TGCGCCAGCAGCTTGGGACTCCAATTCTACAATGAGCAGTTCTTC.

V gene TRBV19 combines with J gene TRBJ2-7; possible D gene TRBD2, 6 bases. CDR1 and CDR2 (germline): LNHDA, SQIVND (reference sequence). V lost 5 bases and J lost 3, with 14 bases in between. This CDR3 is 14 amino acids long. The CDR3 loop reads CASSQGLSYYEQYF. In DNA form, the CDR3 reads TGTGCCAGTAGTCAGGGACTGAGTTACTACGAGCAGTACTTC. The variable domain in full, completed from reference TRBV19 and TRBJ2-7, reads DGGITQSPKYLFRKEGQNVTLSCEQNLNHDAMYWYRQDPGQGLRLIYYSQIVNDFQKGDIAEGYSVSREKKESFPLTVTSAQKNPTAFYLCASSQGLSYYEQYFGPGTRLTVT.

This clone was detected once. The chain uses TRBV5-1 and TRBJ1-1; the D is unclear. The CDR3 contains 17 residues. Germline-derived CDR1 and CDR2 are SGHRS and YFSETQ. V was pared by 0 bases and J by 0 bases, with 15 bases between. This CDR3 is CASSLVAGVGMNTEAFF. The CDR3 DNA follows: TGCGCCAGCAGCTTGGTAGCCGGGGTAGGAATGAACACTGAAGCTTTCTTT.

The genes are TRBV6-5 and TRBJ2-2; TRBD1 is a possible D gene (6 bases). CDR1 MNHEY and CDR2 SVGAGI come from the germline V gene. The V end was cut by 6 bases, the J end by 1 base, with 12 bases between. The CDR3 spans 15 residues. CDR3 loop: CASRGPGQNTGELFF. The CDR3 DNA reads as TGTGCCAGCAGGGGCCCGGGACAGAACACCGGGGAGCTGTTTTTT.